This passage covers 19 T cell receptor beta chains from one sample sequenced in a study of blood T cells in healthy people across ages. Sample-barcoded 5' priming and a J-beta primer mix drove a second PCR of about 6 to 12 cycles. TCRdb analysed the 5' RACE reads with MiXCR anew, one entry per CDR3 protein. The sample yields 450,000 to 700,000 distinct CDR3 sequences, 27% seen once. Source material: blood. Receptors were obtained from a woman in her seventies in good health.

The sample holds a few counts of this clonotype. V is TRBV12-3 or TRBV12-4 and J is TRBJ2-1; 8 nucleotides match TRBD1. V lost 6 bases, J lost 2 bases, and 9 bases stayed unmatched. The CDR3 loop spans 16 amino acids. CDR3 coding DNA: TGTGCCAGCAGCCACGCTGGGACAGGTGCCTACAATGAGCAGTTCTTC. It yields the protein CASSHAGTGAYNEQFF.

This clonotype was seen ten or more times. V is TRBV7-2 and J is TRBJ2-7; 7 positions match TRBD2. In germline, CDR1 is SGHTA, CDR2 FQGNSA. With 0 bases clipped from V and 0 bases from J, the junction kept 11 bases outside the gene matches. CDR3 length: 18 amino acids. The CDR3: CASSLAGSLAATSYEQYF. CDR3 nucleotide sequence: TGTGCCAGCAGCTTAGCCGGAAGTCTAGCGGCGACCTCCTACGAGCAGTACTTC.

V is TRBV5-1 and J is TRBJ2-3; D tentatively fits TRBD1 or TRBD2 (5 bases each). This CDR3 is built from 15 residues. Trimming took 1 base from V and 6 from J, leaving 15 bases between them. Germline assignment: CDR1 SGHRS and CDR2 YFSETQ. The CDR3 bases are TGCGCCAGCAGCTTGCGTGGGGCGGGCCCCGATACGCAGTATTTT. This sequence encodes CASSLRGAGPDTQYF. The full variable domain, in which reference TRBV5-1 and TRBJ2-3 provide the parts outside the CDR3, is KAGVTQTPRYLIKTRGQQVTLSCSPISGHRSVSWYQQTPGQGLQFLFEYFSETQRNKGNFPGRFSGRQFSNSRSEMNVSTLELGDSALYLCASSLRGAGPDTQYFGPGTRLTVL.

The gene calls are TRBV20-1 and TRBJ2-3; D might be TRBD1 (5 bases). This CDR3 has 17 amino acids. V was shortened by 6 bases and J by 2 bases, with 24 bases between the two germline ends. Looked up from germline, CDR1 is DFQATT and CDR2 is SNEGSKA (reference sequence). CDR3 sequence reads: CSAPAELGRNPTDTQYF. DNA for the CDR3: TGCAGTGCCCCCGCCGAGTTGGGGCGGAATCCCACAGATACGCAGTATTTT.

This chain joins TRBV25-1 and TRBJ1-1; D unresolved. The germline V gene has CDR1 MGHDK and CDR2 SYGVNS. V lost 6 bases and J lost 2, with 13 bases in between. This CDR3 spans 14 amino acids. The CDR3 coding sequence is TGTGCCAGCAGGAGTTTGGGCGGAAACACTGAAGCTTTCTTT. Translated, it gives CASRSLGGNTEAFF.

This clonotype was observed once. V and J are TRBV29-1 and TRBJ2-7, with D perhaps TRBD1 (6 bases). This CDR3 region has 15 residues. V gave up 1 base and J gave up 0 bases, with 13 bases separating them. CDR1 is SQVTM, CDR2 ANQGSEA, per germline. CDR3 sequence reads: CSVEANRESSYEQYF. In DNA form, the CDR3 reads TGCAGCGTTGAAGCGAACAGGGAGAGCTCCTACGAGCAGTACTTC.

The chain couples TRBV28 to TRBJ1-2, with a tentative D call TRBD1 (6 bases). This CDR3 has 15 residues. Germline lookup yields CDR1 MDHEN and CDR2 SYDVKM. V lost 5 bases to trimming and J lost 4 bases, with 17 bases between them. This chain's CDR3 is CASSPHPGAPYGYTF. The CDR3, as DNA: TGTGCCAGCAGTCCCCACCCAGGGGCACCCTATGGCTACACCTTC.

This clonotype was observed a single time. The V gene is TRBV6-2 or TRBV6-3, the J gene TRBJ1-1, with 7 positions matching TRBD1. J lost 7 bases, V lost 4 bases, and 12 bases had no gene match. The CDR3 length is 15 residues. Germline V CDR1 and CDR2: MNHEY, SVGEGT. The CDR3 loop reads CASSSTGRGRFEAFF. The CDR3 nucleotides are TGTGCCAGCAGTTCGACAGGGAGAGGCCGATTTGAAGCTTTCTTT.

The chain joins TRBV7-2 to TRBJ2-1; 8 bases agree with TRBD2. The CDR3 runs to 16 residues. V lost 5 bases and J lost 7; bases outside the gene matches: 13. CDR1 SGHTA and CDR2 FQGNSA come from the germline V gene. The CDR3 sequence: CASSTISGLVMNEQFF. CDR3 DNA sequence: TGTGCCAGCAGCACCATCTCGGGACTAGTCATGAATGAGCAGTTCTTC.

Only a few counts were recorded for this clonotype. The chain joins TRBV7-2 to TRBJ2-5; perhaps TRBD2 as D (5 bases). Trimming left V 5 bases short and J 7 bases short, with 14 bases between. Germline lookup yields CDR1 SGHTA and CDR2 FQGNSA. The CDR3 extends over 13 amino acids. CDR3 coding DNA: TGTGCCAGCAGCCCTAGCCGTCGCGGGACCCAGTACTTC. Translated, it gives CASSPSRRGTQYF.

This clonotype was found once. V gene TRBV7-2 combines with J gene TRBJ2-7, with D possibly matching TRBD2 (5 bases). The CDR3 spans 14 residues. V was shortened by 3 bases and J by 2 bases, with 11 bases between the two germline ends. CDR1 SGHTA and CDR2 FQGNSA come from the germline V gene. The CDR3: CASSFARAAYEQYF. In DNA form, the CDR3 reads TGTGCCAGCAGCTTTGCGCGGGCCGCCTACGAGCAGTACTTC.

This clonotype was detected many times. The chain combines TRBV20-1 with TRBJ2-1, with 8 positions matching TRBD2. The CDR3 sequence is 17 residues long. V shed 2 bases and J 0 bases; nucleotides not matched to a gene: 9. From germline, CDR1 is DFQATT and CDR2 SNEGSKA (reference sequence). The DNA for the CDR3 is TGCAGTGCTAGATCGAGGGTTAGCGGGGTCTCCTACAATGAGCAGTTCTTC. Its protein is CSARSRVSGVSYNEQFF.

The chain couples TRBV20-1 to TRBJ2-5; the D gene is possibly TRBD2 (7 bases). CDR1 and CDR2 (germline): DFQATT, SNEGSKA (reference sequence). The CDR3 covers 14 residues. V lost 5 bases and J lost 4, with 17 bases in between. CDR3 sequence reads: CSAPWGGAGETQYF. The CDR3 DNA reads TGCAGTGCTCCCTGGGGGGGGGCCGGAGAGACCCAGTACTTC.

The chain carries TRBV21-1 and TRBJ1-5; TRBD1 reflects the table's D call only, with no check against the DNA. TRBV21-1 counts as a pseudogene. The CDR3 sequence is 17 residues long. CDR3 amino acids: CASTASYSKGGNQPQHF. The CDR3 DNA reads as TGTGCCAGCACCGCGTCCTATTCAAAGGGGGGCAATCAGCCCCAGCATTTT.

This clonotype was detected a few times. V gene TRBV7-3 combines with J gene TRBJ1-2; the D gene is possibly TRBD1 (5 bases). Trimming left V 2 bases short and J 4 bases short, with 11 bases between. The CDR3 runs 14 residues. In germline, CDR1 is SGHTA, CDR2 FQGTGA. The CDR3 DNA reads as TGTGCCAGCAGCTTATCGTCCGGGGGCTATGGCTACACCTTC. Its translation: CASSLSSGGYGYTF.

Concerning this clonotype itself: Mismatch with germline at one junction end may stem from a read error. This rearrangement joins TRBV5-1 to TRBJ2-1; D is unclear. This CDR3 contains 12 residues. CDR1 is SGHRS and CDR2 is YFSETQ in the germline V gene. CDR3 protein: CASSLDANEQFF. The CDR3 DNA sequence: TGTGCCAGCAGTCTGGACGCCAATGAGCAGTTCTTC.

In its sample, this clonotype was seen a few times. This chain uses TRBV7-9 with TRBJ2-7, with 9 bases fitting TRBD2. Per the germline V gene, CDR1 is SEHNR and CDR2 is FQNEAQ (reference sequence). The CDR3 sequence is 14 residues long. The J segment lost 3 bases and the V segment lost 5 bases, leaving 5 bases of the junction unmatched. CDR3 loop: CASSPAGGVYEQYF. The CDR3 DNA reads as TGTGCCAGCAGCCCAGCGGGGGGTGTCTACGAGCAGTACTTC.

There are a few counts of this clonotype. The chain is built from TRBV12-3 or TRBV12-4 and TRBJ1-3; D is ambiguous. The CDR3 totals 14 residues. The V end was cut by 4 bases, the J end by 4 bases, with 11 bases between. The CDR3, as DNA: TGTGCCAGCAGTTGGGGTTCAGGAGGAAACACCATATATTTT. Translated, it gives CASSWGSGGNTIYF.

This clonotype was found a few times. This chain connects TRBV24-1 to TRBJ2-3; 9 bases align to TRBD1. V lost 4 bases, J lost 2 bases, and 6 bases stayed unmatched. The V gene's germline CDR1 is KGHDR and CDR2 SFDVKD. The CDR3 totals 16 residues. CDR3 amino acids: CATSDTTGGDTDTQYF. CDR3 DNA sequence: TGTGCCACCAGTGACACGACAGGGGGTGACACAGATACGCAGTATTTT.